This TCR beta chain appears in the sequencing data of a study of cytomegalovirus exposure and HLA in healthy donors. PCR was performed using 60 Vbeta and 13 Jbeta primers. Data came from immunoSEQ multiplex PCR; TCRdb stores just in-frame clones and leaves some out. Of under 100,000 clones listed, 81% are singletons. The V gene's germline CDR1 is SGHRS and CDR2 YFSETQ. The CDR3 runs to 14 residues. With V trimmed by 5 bases and J by 5 bases, 2 bases remained unmatched. This clone showed up just once. The chain combines TRBV5-1 with TRBJ1-6, with 9 bases that match TRBD1. Material: PBMCs. The clonotype comes from a woman between 65 and 79 years old in good health and CMV-seropositive. CDR3 in amino acids: CASSWDRDNSPLHF. For the CDR3, the DNA is TGCGCCAGCAGTTGGGACAGGGATAATTCACCCCTCCACTTT. The full variable domain, in which reference TRBV5-1 and TRBJ1-6 provide the parts outside the CDR3, is KAGVTQTPRYLIKTRGQQVTLSCSPISGHRSVSWYQQTPGQGLQFLFEYFSETQRNKGNFPGRFSGRQFSNSRSEMNVSTLELGDSALYLCASSWDRDNSPLHFGNGTRLTVT.